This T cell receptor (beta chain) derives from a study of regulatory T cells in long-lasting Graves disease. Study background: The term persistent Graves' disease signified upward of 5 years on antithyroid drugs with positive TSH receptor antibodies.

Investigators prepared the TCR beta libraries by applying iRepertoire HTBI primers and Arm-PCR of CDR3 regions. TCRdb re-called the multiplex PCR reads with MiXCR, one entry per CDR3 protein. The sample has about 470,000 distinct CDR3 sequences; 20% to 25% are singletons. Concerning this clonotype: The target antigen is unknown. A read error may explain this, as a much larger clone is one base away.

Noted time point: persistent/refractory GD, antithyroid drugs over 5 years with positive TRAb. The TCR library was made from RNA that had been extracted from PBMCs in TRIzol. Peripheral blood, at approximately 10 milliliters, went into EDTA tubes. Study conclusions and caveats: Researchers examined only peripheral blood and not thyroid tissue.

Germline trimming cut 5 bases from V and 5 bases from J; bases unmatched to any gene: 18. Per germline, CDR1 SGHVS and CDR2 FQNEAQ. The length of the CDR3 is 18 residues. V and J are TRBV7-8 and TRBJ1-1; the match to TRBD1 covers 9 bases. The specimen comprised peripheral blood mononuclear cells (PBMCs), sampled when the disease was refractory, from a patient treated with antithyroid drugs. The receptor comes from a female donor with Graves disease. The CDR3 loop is CASSTETGGAAGGTEAFF. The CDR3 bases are TGTGCCAGCAGCACCGAAACAGGGGGCGCAGCGGGGGGGACTGAAGCTTTCTTT.